This T cell receptor (beta chain) was sequenced in a study of CD8 T cells in Susac syndrome. This CDR3 region has 15 residues. V dropped 7 bases and J dropped 7 bases, with 22 bases sitting between them. The V gene's germline CDR1 is SGHVS and CDR2 FQNEAQ. An amount of RNA that ranged from about 0.45 to 1 ug was reverse transcribed with random hexamers. Each CDR3 protein is one row after TCRdb ran MiXCR on the immunoSEQ multiplex PCR reads. The repertoire consists of about 160,000 distinct CDR3 sequences, with approximately 95% occurring once and the leading ten covering about 0.13%. This chain connects TRBV7-8 to TRBJ2-5; D gene unclear. The material sequenced was CD4+ T cells from PBMCs. This receptor was identified in a human donor with Susac syndrome. The CDR3 sequence is CASTSMRTALRTQYF. The CDR3 DNA follows: TGTGCCAGCACCTCAATGAGGACGGCGCTTAGGACCCAGTACTTC.